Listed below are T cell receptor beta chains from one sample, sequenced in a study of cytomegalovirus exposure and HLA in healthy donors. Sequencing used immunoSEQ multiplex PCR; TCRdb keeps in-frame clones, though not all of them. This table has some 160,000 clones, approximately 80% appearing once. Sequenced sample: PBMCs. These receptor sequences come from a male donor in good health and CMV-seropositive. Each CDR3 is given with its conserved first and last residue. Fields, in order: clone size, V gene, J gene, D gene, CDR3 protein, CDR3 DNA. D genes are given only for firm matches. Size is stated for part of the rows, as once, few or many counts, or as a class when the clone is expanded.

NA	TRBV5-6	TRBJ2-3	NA	CASSLGQVLSTDTQYF	TGTGCCAGCAGCTTGGGACAGGTTTTAAGCACAGATACGCAGTATTTT
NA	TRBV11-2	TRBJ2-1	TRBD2	CASSLAGTSARAEQFF	TGTGCCAGCAGCTTGGCGGGGACTAGCGCAAGGGCTGAGCAGTTCTTC
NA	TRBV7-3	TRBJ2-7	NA	CASGQSGYEQYF	TGTGCCAGCGGCCAGAGCGGCTACGAGCAGTACTTC
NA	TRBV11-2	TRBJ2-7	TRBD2	CASSLMGLAGGYEQYF	TGTGCCAGCAGCTTGATGGGACTAGCGGGAGGCTACGAGCAGTACTTC
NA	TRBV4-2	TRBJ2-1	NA	CASSQDTGNFYEQFF	TGTGCCAGCAGCCAAGATACGGGAAATTTCTATGAGCAGTTCTTC
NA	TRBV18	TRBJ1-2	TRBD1	CASSPLGTVEGYTF	TGTGCCAGCTCACCACTCGGGACAGTGGAAGGCTACACCTTC
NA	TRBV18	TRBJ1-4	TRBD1	CASSPRQTGGNEKLFF	TGTGCCAGCTCACCACGGCAGACAGGGGGCAATGAAAAACTGTTTTTT
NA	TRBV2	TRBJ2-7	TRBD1	CASTPDRGPYEQYF	TGTGCCAGCACCCCGGACAGGGGACCCTACGAGCAGTACTTC
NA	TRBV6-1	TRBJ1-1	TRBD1	CASRGTGGGDTEAFF	TGTGCCAGCAGAGGGACAGGGGGCGGGGACACTGAAGCTTTCTTT
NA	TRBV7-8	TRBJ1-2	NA	CASSFGTAANYGYTF	TGTGCCAGCAGCTTCGGTACAGCTGCTAACTATGGCTACACCTTC
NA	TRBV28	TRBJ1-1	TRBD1	CASSSIIRDRRLNTEAFF	TGTGCCAGCAGTTCCATAATTCGGGACAGGCGACTGAACACTGAAGCTTTCTTT
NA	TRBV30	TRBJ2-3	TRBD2	CAWSSGGDTQYF	TGTGCCTGGTCCTCGGGGGGGGATACGCAGTATTTT
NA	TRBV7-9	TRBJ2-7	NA	CSSSLPSRSGQKF	TGTTCCAGCAGCTTGCCCAGTAGGTCCGGACAGAAATTC
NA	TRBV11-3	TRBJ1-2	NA	CASSLEMDSNNYGYTF	TGTGCCAGCAGCTTAGAAATGGACAGTAATAACTATGGCTACACCTTC
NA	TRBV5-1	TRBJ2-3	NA	CASRDGGQSTDTQYF	TGCGCCAGCCGAGACGGGGGACAGAGCACAGATACGCAGTATTTT
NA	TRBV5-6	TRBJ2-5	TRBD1	CASSSGTVGETQYF	TGTGCCAGCAGCTCCGGGACAGTCGGAGAGACCCAGTACTTC
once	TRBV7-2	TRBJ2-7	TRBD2	CASSPGTSNTEQYF	TGTGCCAGCAGCCCCGGGACTAGCAATACCGAGCAGTACTTC
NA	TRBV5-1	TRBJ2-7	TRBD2	CASSLVTRGLGYEQYF	TGCGCCAGCAGCTTAGTCACTCGAGGACTAGGCTACGAGCAGTACTTC
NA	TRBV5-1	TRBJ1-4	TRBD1	CASSLETGGNEKLFF	TGCGCCAGCAGCTTGGAGACAGGGGGGAATGAAAAACTGTTTTTT
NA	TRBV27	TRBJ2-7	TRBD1	CASRGTGKYHEQYF	TGTGCCAGCAGGGGGACAGGGAAGTACCACGAGCAGTACTTC
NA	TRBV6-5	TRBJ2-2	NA	CASNSGVTGELFF	TGTGCCAGCAACTCAGGGGTCACCGGGGAGCTGTTTTTT
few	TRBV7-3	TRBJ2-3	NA	CASSLDRQDTQYF	TGTGCCAGCAGCTTAGACAGACAAGATACGCAGTATTTT
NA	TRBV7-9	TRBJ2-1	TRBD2	CSSSSGLAGGNEQFF	TGTTCCAGCAGCTCGGGACTAGCGGGAGGTAATGAGCAGTTCTTC
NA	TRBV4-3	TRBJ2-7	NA	CASSQDRGSNEQYF	TGCGCCAGCAGCCAAGACAGAGGGTCTAACGAGCAGTACTTC
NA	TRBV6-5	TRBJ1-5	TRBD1	CASSYLGRGDQPQHF	TGTGCCAGCAGTTACCTCGGCAGGGGGGATCAGCCCCAGCATTTT
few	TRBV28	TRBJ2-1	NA	CASSPGQYNEQFF	TGTGCCAGCAGTCCCGGACAGTACAATGAGCAGTTCTTC
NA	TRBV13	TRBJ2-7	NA	CASSLGRRGSYEQYF	TGTGCCAGCAGCTTAGGCCGTAGGGGGAGTTACGAGCAGTACTTC
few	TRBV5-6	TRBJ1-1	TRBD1	CASSRDRVREAFF	TGTGCCAGCAGCAGAGACAGGGTTCGTGAAGCTTTCTTT
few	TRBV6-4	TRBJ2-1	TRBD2	CASSVEGGPNNEQFF	TGTGCCAGCAGTGTGGAGGGAGGGCCAAACAATGAGCAGTTCTTC
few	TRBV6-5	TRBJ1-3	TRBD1	CASSFSGTGNGNTIYF	TGTGCCAGCAGTTTCTCCGGGACAGGGAATGGAAACACCATATATTTT
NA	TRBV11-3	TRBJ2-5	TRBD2	CASSPGTSGETQYF	TGTGCCAGCAGCCCCGGGACTAGCGGAGAGACCCAGTACTTC
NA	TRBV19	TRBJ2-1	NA	CASSPDRYRYNEQFF	TGTGCCAGTAGTCCTGACAGGTATCGTTACAATGAGCAGTTCTTC
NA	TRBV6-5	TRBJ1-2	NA	CASRSMDRSPYGYTF	TGTGCCAGCAGAAGTATGGACAGATCCCCCTATGGCTACACCTTC
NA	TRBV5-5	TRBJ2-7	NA	CASSRGASSYEQYF	TGTGCCAGCAGCCGCGGCGCGAGCTCCTACGAGCAGTACTTC
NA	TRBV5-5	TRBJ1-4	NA	CASSSGVEKLFF	TGTGCCAGCAGCTCGGGGGTTGAAAAACTGTTTTTT
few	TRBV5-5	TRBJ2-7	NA	CASSGNGVEQYF	TGTGCCAGCAGCGGCAACGGGGTAGAGCAGTACTTC
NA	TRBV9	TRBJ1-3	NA	CASSGDTIYF	TGTGCCAGCAGCGGAGACACCATATATTTT
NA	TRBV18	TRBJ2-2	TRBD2	CATHGTSGNTGELFF	TGTGCCACCCACGGGACTAGCGGGAACACCGGGGAGCTGTTTTTT
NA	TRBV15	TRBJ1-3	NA	CATSAEQPSSGNTIYF	TGTGCCACCAGCGCAGAACAACCCTCCTCTGGAAACACCATATATTTT
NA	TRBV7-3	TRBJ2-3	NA	CASSQILGGTQYF	TGTGCCAGCAGCCAGATATTGGGGGGAACGCAGTATTTT
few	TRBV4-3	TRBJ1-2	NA	CASSQDKGTYGYTF	TGCGCCAGCAGCCAAGACAAGGGGACATATGGCTACACCTTC
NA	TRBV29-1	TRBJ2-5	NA	CSVEDEGWEQYF	TGCAGCGTTGAAGATGAAGGGTGGGAGCAGTACTTC